This T cell receptor (beta chain) was obtained from a study of T-cell memory formation after mild COVID-19. Study-level information: Across donors, TCR clusters were largely donor specific. Findings and caveats of the study: The pre-infection memory compartment contained some responding clones, suggesting cross-reactive memory joined. CD4/CD8 balance held among clones contracting day 15 to 85, and later expanders leaned CD4+. Contracting CD8+ clones were enriched in EMRA, CD4+ mainly in CM and EM.

In this sample, this clonotype turned up a few times. Its specificity is unknown. The V and J ends lost 7 bases and 0 bases respectively, with 15 bases between them. The CDR3 is 16 amino acids. Per the germline V gene, CDR1 is MNHNY and CDR2 is SVGAGI (reference sequence). A single record per CDR3 protein comes from TCRdb applying MiXCR to the 5' RACE reads. The data show about 470,000 distinct CDR3 sequences, roughly 23% seen once. The sample taken for sequencing was PBMCs or a T cell subset sorted from them (not recorded which). J is TRBJ2-2 and V is TRBV6-6; D uncertain. The receptor's source is an adult woman who had mild COVID-19 (a few samples of this study predate the infection). Cell type and time point are not known. CDR3 bases: TGTGCCAGCATCCCTCTACGGGCTCCGAACACCGGGGAGCTGTTTTTT. As protein: CASIPLRAPNTGELFF.